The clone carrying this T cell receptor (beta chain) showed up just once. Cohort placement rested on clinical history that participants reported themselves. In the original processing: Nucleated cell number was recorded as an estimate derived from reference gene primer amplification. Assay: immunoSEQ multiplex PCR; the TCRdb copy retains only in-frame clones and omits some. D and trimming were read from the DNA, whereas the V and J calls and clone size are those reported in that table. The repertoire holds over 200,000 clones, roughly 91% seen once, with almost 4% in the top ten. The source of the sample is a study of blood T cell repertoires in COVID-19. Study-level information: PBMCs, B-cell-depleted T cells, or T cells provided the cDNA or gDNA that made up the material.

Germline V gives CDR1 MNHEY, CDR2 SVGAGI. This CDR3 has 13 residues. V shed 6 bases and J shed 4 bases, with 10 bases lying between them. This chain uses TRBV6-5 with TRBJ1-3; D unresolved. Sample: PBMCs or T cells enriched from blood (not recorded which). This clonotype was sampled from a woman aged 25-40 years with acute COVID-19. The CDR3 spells CASSSSVGNTIYF. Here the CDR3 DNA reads TGTGCCAGCAGCTCGAGCGTCGGAAACACCATATATTTT.